This T cell receptor (beta chain) comes out of a study of cytomegalovirus exposure and HLA in healthy donors. Researchers ran the PCR with 60 Vbeta and 13 Jbeta primers. TCRdb's copy holds only in-frame clones and misses some; the assay was immunoSEQ multiplex PCR. This sample carries roughly 190,000 clones, about 84% of them seen once, and the ten largest clones take over 3.5%. Per the germline V gene, CDR1 is SGHVS and CDR2 is FNYEAQ. V shed 2 bases and J 5 bases; nucleotides not matched to a gene: 10. The CDR3 spans 16 residues. In this sample, this clone turned up once. Its target is unknown. Notes on the study in general: Some V segments, TRBV6-2 and TRBV6-3 among them, were indistinguishable and were therefore excluded. Three chains tied to CMV proved CMV antigen-specific in vitro. What a later analysis showed was that several of the most significant clusters appeared linked to common viral pathogens.

Material: PBMCs. The sequence was collected from a man aged 45-65 years in good health and CMV-seronegative. V and J are TRBV7-6 and TRBJ2-7; 9 bases are a match to TRBD2. Here the CDR3 reads CASSLRVERGVHEQYF. DNA of the CDR3: TGTGCCAGCAGCTTAAGAGTCGAGCGGGGGGTCCACGAGCAGTACTTC.